This T cell receptor (beta chain) stems from a study of persistence of HIV-infected CD4 T cells. Germline-derived CDR1 and CDR2 are GTSNPN and SVGIG (reference sequence). The CDR3 is 14 amino acids. Between the trimmed V and J ends, which lost 0 bases and 8 bases, there was a span of 13 bases. Cells were stimulated with CMV-infected fibroblast lysates at around 9.1 ug/mL. Memory cells lacking CD40L and CD69 with high CD45RO were sorted. Suppressive ART was started during chronic HIV-1 infection in these adults. Undetectable plasma HIV-1 RNA below 50 copies/mL lasted at least 4 years. Anti-CD28/CD49d costimulation, CD40-blocking antibody and enfuvirtide were given to CD8-depleted PBMCs for 15 to 20 hours. The immunoSEQ assay was version 4, run in survey mode. Template was genomic DNA at 8 to 10 ng/uL, with up to about 1 ug used per sample. This table comes from immunoSEQ multiplex PCR, and its TCRdb copy is limited to in-frame clones, with some not included. The sample has 50,000 or so clones; about 80% are singletons.

This clone was found once. The antigen remains undetermined. The J gene is TRBJ1-4, the V gene TRBV30, with D maybe TRBD1 (6 bases). Sequencing was performed on CD4+ T cells sorted from PBMCs after approximately 18-hour stimulation, taken from a patient who received antiretroviral therapy. The source of this sequence is an adult man with HIV who was CMV-seropositive. The CDR3 loop is CAWSVESGAEKLFF. In DNA, the CDR3 is TGTGCCTGGAGTGTAGAATCAGGGGCAGAAAAACTGTTTTTT.